This T cell receptor beta chain was retrieved from a study of T-cell reconstitution after alpha-beta-depleted transplantation in children. Whole-study results and caveats: The study traced high day-60 TCRbeta diversity in some patients to surviving recipient T cells and thymic progenitors. Several hundred expanded graft clones reportedly supplied alpha-beta T cells about two months after transplant. T-cell numbers and diversity one year post-transplant derived largely from freshly generated T cells.

This clonotype was seen a few times. Its antigen is unidentified. Researchers prepared the TCRbeta library using unique molecular identifiers, the study reports. One entry per CDR3 protein results from TCRdb running MiXCR on the PCR reads. This table has 450,000 to 600,000 distinct CDR3 sequences, over 10% appearing once. Germline V gene data show CDR1 as MDHEN and CDR2 as SYDVKM. V lost 4 bases, J lost 0 bases, and 16 bases lay in between. This CDR3 spans 16 amino acids. The V call is TRBV28, the J call TRBJ2-7, with D perhaps TRBD2 (6 bases). The sample in question was PBMCs, mostly from graft donor cells, obtained 360 days after TCRalphabeta/CD19-depleted stem cell transplant. The clonotype was recovered from a male patient under 18 who had a stem cell transplant for acute myeloid leukemia, so the T cells may come from the graft donor. CDR3 in amino acids: CASSWRFPGDSYEQYF. As DNA, the CDR3 is TGTGCCAGCAGTTGGAGATTCCCGGGGGACTCCTACGAGCAGTACTTC. Together with reference TRBV28 and TRBJ2-7, the CDR3 gives the full variable domain: DVKVTQSSRYLVKRTGEKVFLECVQDMDHENMFWYRQDPGLGLRLIYFSYDVKMKEKGDIPEGYSVSREKKERFSLILESASTNQTSMYLCASSWRFPGDSYEQYFGPGTRLTVT.